This T cell receptor beta chain derives from a study of blood T cell repertoires in COVID-19. Repertoires were generated with immunoSEQ multiplex PCR, while TCRdb's copy carries only in-frame clones and drops some. The sample yields some 140,000 clones, approximately 82% seen once. The CDR3 covers 14 residues. V was pared by 7 bases and J by 1 base, with 6 bases of the junction left unmatched. The germline V gene encodes CDR1 SGHVS and CDR2 FQNEAQ. The chain joins TRBV7-8 to TRBJ2-5; TRBD1 matches 7 bases. The TCR sequence derives from a man between 60 and 70 years old who had recovered from COVID-19. Sequenced material: peripheral blood. Here the CDR3 reads CASNPGQVQETQYF. The CDR3 DNA reads as TGTGCCAGCAACCCCGGACAGGTCCAAGAGACCCAGTACTTC.